This T cell receptor beta chain was recovered during a study of T cells after yellow fever vaccination. The study, taken as a whole, reports: One caveat is that FACS-sorted repertoires could contain abundant clonotypes contaminating from the bulk population. Once the booster was given, most primary-vaccination clones reappeared, at just over 95% for CD4 and roughly 86% for CD8.

One entry per CDR3 protein results from TCRdb running MiXCR on the 5' RACE reads. The sample includes approximately 300,000 distinct CDR3 sequences, approximately 12% of them seen just once. Only a few counts were recorded for this clonotype. Its specificity is not known. This CDR3 has 14 amino acids. V was trimmed by 4 bases and J by 3 bases, leaving 12 bases between them. Germline-derived CDR1 and CDR2 are LNHDA and SQIVND (reference sequence). The sequencing here drew on CD4+ T cells sorted from PBMCs, taken 45 days after the yellow fever booster vaccination. This chain links TRBV19 with TRBJ1-1; a weak D match, TRBD1 (6 bases). The clonotype originates from a man between 18 and 35 years old who received the YFV17D yellow fever vaccine. The CDR3 loop reads CASSKQGFYTEAFF. The CDR3, as DNA: TGTGCCAGTAGTAAACAGGGATTTTACACTGAAGCTTTCTTT.